Below, 24 T cell receptor beta chains from the same sample are listed, as sequenced in a study of blood T cell repertoires in COVID-19 (dated by TCRdb to the early 2020s). Library construction relied on the immunoSEQ multiplex PCR assay. TCRdb mirrors the immuneACCESS table, restricted to in-frame sequences. Some clones are absent from its copies; in checked studies, under half trace to an unresolved V gene, and the reason for the others is unknown. In all, the sample holds roughly 190,000 clones, and more than 85% of those were seen once. The ten biggest clones cover 7% of the sample. The source material was peripheral blood. The receptors stem from a woman of 80 years or more in a cohort sampled during active or convalescent COVID-19.

The chain links TRBV15 to TRBJ1-3; 9 bases match TRBD1. Germline CDR1 reads LNHNV; CDR2 reads YYDKDF (reference sequence). This CDR3 region has 18 residues. V was pared by 5 bases and J by 0 bases, with 11 bases of the junction left unmatched. CDR3: CATSGLGGQGSSGNTIYF. In DNA form, the CDR3 reads TGTGCCACCAGCGGGCTAGGGGGACAGGGAAGCTCTGGAAACACCATATATTTT.

This clone was counted only a few times. This sequence joins TRBV6-2 or TRBV6-3 and TRBJ2-6, with D possibly being TRBD1 (6 bases). The CDR3 runs 16 residues. CDR1 MNHEY and CDR2 SVGEGT come from the germline V gene. V lost 5 bases and J 0 bases, leaving 11 bases between the germline ends. The CDR3 nucleotides are TGTGCCAGCAGTCACCTCAGGGGCTCTGGGGCCAACGTCCTGACTTTC. Protein product: CASSHLRGSGANVLTF.

V and J are TRBV4-2 and TRBJ2-5; possibly TRBD1 for D (5 bases). Trimming left V 1 base short and J 4 bases short, with 10 bases between. Germline V gene sequence: CDR1 LGHNA, CDR2 YNFKEQ. The CDR3 is 14 residues long. In DNA, the CDR3 is TGTGCCAGCAGCCAAGGAGGACAACGAGAGACCCAGTACTTC. Residues: CASSQGGQRETQYF.

This clone turned up a few times. The sample contains more than one DNA sequence encoding this CDR3. V usage is TRBV30 and J usage is TRBJ2-1; tentatively, D is TRBD1 (5 bases). The length of the CDR3 is 13 residues. CDR1 and CDR2 (germline): GTSNPN, SVGIG (reference sequence). V was shortened by 5 bases and J by 0 bases, with 8 bases between the two germline ends. The CDR3 region has the DNA TGTGCCTGGTCCAGGGACTCCTACAATGAGCAGTTCTTC. Translated, it gives CAWSRDSYNEQFF.

The rearrangement links TRBV18 to TRBJ1-1, with no clear D. The germline CDR1 and CDR2 sequences are KGHSH and LQKENI. The CDR3 covers 13 residues. V gave up 1 base and J gave up 6 bases, with 9 bases separating them. The CDR3 DNA is TGTGCCAGCTCACCACTACCTGAGGCTGAAGCTTTCTTT. This sequence encodes CASSPLPEAEAFF. Full variable domain (missing parts from reference TRBV18 and TRBJ1-1): NAGVMQNPRHLVRRRGQEARLRCSPMKGHSHVYWYRQLPEEGLKFMVYLQKENIIDESGMPKERFSAEFPKEGPSILRIQQVVRGDSAAYFCASSPLPEAEAFFGQGTRLTVV.

V is TRBV18 and J is TRBJ1-3; 7 positions match TRBD1. This CDR3 contains 15 residues. V dropped 6 bases and J dropped 0; count of bases not matched to a gene: 5. Germline CDR1 and CDR2: KGHSH and LQKENI. This CDR3 is CASSDRILSGNTIYF. CDR3 coding DNA: TGTGCCAGCTCGGACAGGATACTCTCTGGAAACACCATATATTTT. The full variable domain, completed using reference TRBV18 and TRBJ1-3, is NAGVMQNPRHLVRRRGQEARLRCSPMKGHSHVYWYRQLPEEGLKFMVYLQKENIIDESGMPKERFSAEFPKEGPSILRIQQVVRGDSAAYFCASSDRILSGNTIYFGEGSWLTVV.

The chain has TRBV7-9 and TRBJ2-3; 9 nucleotides align to TRBD2. Germline CDR1 SEHNR, CDR2 FQNEAQ (reference sequence). The junction had 9 bases not matched to a gene; V was cut back by 2 bases and J by 3 bases. The CDR3 is made up of 17 amino acids. CDR3 residues: CASSLPRGGLATDTQYF. CDR3 DNA: TGTGCCAGCAGCTTACCTAGGGGGGGACTAGCAACAGATACGCAGTATTTT.

This clone was picked up a small number of times. V usage is TRBV7-9 and J usage is TRBJ2-1; maybe TRBD2 (5 bases). The CDR3 runs to 17 residues. The germline CDR1 and CDR2 sequences are SEHNR and FQNEAQ (reference sequence). V gave up 5 bases and J gave up 0 bases, with 17 bases separating them. The CDR3 sequence: CASSPYEGYSSYNEQFF. The CDR3 nucleotides are TGTGCCAGCAGCCCCTACGAGGGCTACAGCTCCTACAATGAGCAGTTCTTC.

The chain employs TRBV25-1 and TRBJ2-5; D unresolved. The germline V gene has CDR1 MGHDK and CDR2 SYGVNS. Trimming pared 2 bases from V and 3 bases from J, leaving 10 bases between. CDR3 length equals 14 residues. CDR3: CASSEIGLKETQYF. Here the CDR3 DNA reads TGTGCCAGCAGTGAAATTGGGCTCAAAGAGACCCAGTACTTC.

The V call is TRBV4-1, the J call TRBJ2-7; 10 bases are shared with TRBD1. CDR1 is MGHRA and CDR2 is YSYEKL in the germline V gene. J gave up 4 bases and V 4 bases, and 22 bases lay outside the gene matches. There are 20 residues in the CDR3. In nucleotides, the CDR3 is TGCGCCAGCAGCCCAGGGAGCCTCGCTGGGGGGACAGGGGAAGGTTACGAGCAGTACTTC. Encoded protein: CASSPGSLAGGTGEGYEQYF.

J is TRBJ2-7 and V is TRBV7-9; TRBD1 might be the D (6 bases). Germline lookup yields CDR1 SEHNR and CDR2 FQNEAQ (reference sequence). This CDR3 region has 15 residues. Between the trimmed V and J ends, which lost 3 bases and 1 base, there was a span of 13 bases. The CDR3 reads CASSLGQGPSYEQYF. The CDR3 DNA is TGTGCCAGCAGCTTGGGTCAGGGGCCTTCCTACGAGCAGTACTTC.

The chain recombines TRBV10-3 with TRBJ2-1, with D perhaps TRBD1 (5 bases). This CDR3 contains 14 residues. Looked up from germline, CDR1 is ENHRY and CDR2 is SYGVKD. The V gene lost 7 bases and the J gene lost 2 bases, with 12 bases spanning the gap. CDR3 in amino acids: CAINPQGPYNEQFF. In DNA, the CDR3 is TGTGCCATCAACCCCCAGGGCCCCTACAATGAGCAGTTCTTC.

The V call is TRBV4-3, the J call TRBJ2-1; 9 bases fit TRBD2. J lost 2 bases, V lost 4 bases, and 0 bases had no gene match. Germline values: CDR1 LGHNA, CDR2 YSLEER. The CDR3 has 14 residues. The chain's CDR3 is CASSRGGAYNEQFF. CDR3 DNA sequence: TGCGCCAGCAGCCGCGGGGGGGCCTACAATGAGCAGTTCTTC.

This chain connects TRBV2 to TRBJ1-1; the D gene is possibly TRBD1 (6 bases). Germline CDR1 reads SNHLY; CDR2 reads FYNNEI. CDR3 length: 14 residues. V was pared by 8 bases and J by 1 base, with 14 bases between. DNA of the CDR3: TGTGCCAGCTCCCTCCAGGGGCCGAACACTGAAGCTTTCTTT. Amino acid sequence: CASSLQGPNTEAFF.

This clone appeared a single time. The V and J genes are TRBV18 and TRBJ1-6; TRBD1 matches 7 bases. V gave up 2 bases and J gave up 10 bases; unmatched junction bases: 5. The length of the CDR3 is 14 residues. Looked up from germline, CDR1 is KGHSH and CDR2 is LQKENI. This chain's CDR3 is CASSPETGHSPLHF. DNA for the CDR3: TGTGCCAGCTCACCAGAGACAGGGCACTCACCCCTCCACTTT.

This chain connects TRBV12-3 or TRBV12-4 to TRBJ1-1, with D maybe TRBD1 (5 bases). The CDR3 consists of 11 residues. With 5 bases removed from V and 11 bases from J, the gap between germline ends came to 12 bases. CDR3 amino acids: CASSRGNAAFF. DNA of the CDR3: TGTGCCAGCAGTAGGGGAAACGCGGCTTTCTTT.

The CDR3: CASSPPGSDRVTYV. CDR3 DNA: TGTGCCAGCAGTCCCCCGGGTTCGGACAGGGTAACCTACGTC. J is TRBJ2-7 and V is TRBV7-8; 8 bases align to TRBD1. The CDR3 extends over 14 amino acids. Germline values: CDR1 SGHVS, CDR2 FQNEAQ. V shed 6 bases, J shed 13 bases, and the junction held 17 bases outside the gene matches.

The chain has TRBV5-4 and TRBJ2-5, with a tentative D call TRBD2 (5 bases). CDR3 length: 17 residues. Germline V lookup: CDR1 SGHNT, CDR2 YYREEE (reference sequence). V lost 4 bases and J 1 base, leaving 20 bases between the germline ends. The CDR3 protein is CASSRSSGGQLQETQYF. CDR3 DNA: TGTGCCAGCAGCCGGAGCTCGGGCGGGCAGCTCCAAGAGACCCAGTACTTC. The full variable domain, rest sourced from reference TRBV5-4 and TRBJ2-5, is ETGVTQSPTHLIKTRGQQVTLRCSSQSGHNTVSWYQQALGQGPQFIFQYYREEENGRGNFPPRFSGLQFPNYSSELNVNALELDDSALYLCASSRSSGGQLQETQYFGPGTRLLVL.

The rearrangement links TRBV28 to TRBJ1-2; tentative D call: TRBD1 (6 bases). Trimming removed 2 bases at V and 6 bases at J, with 19 bases between. The germline V gene has CDR1 MDHEN and CDR2 SYDVKM. This CDR3 region has 16 residues. CDR3 sequence reads: CASSLPGQLLGHGYTF. In DNA form, the CDR3 reads TGTGCCAGCAGTTTACCGGGACAACTCTTGGGCCATGGCTACACCTTC.

The J gene is TRBJ2-2, the V gene TRBV16, with D possibly being TRBD1 (5 bases). Germline CDR1 reads KGHSY; CDR2 reads FQNENV. Trimming removed 5 bases from V and 7 bases from J, with 14 bases in between. CDR3 length equals 14 residues. CDR3 sequence (DNA): TGTGCCAGCAGCGAACTTCAGGGAATCGGGGAGCTGTTTTTT. It yields the protein CASSELQGIGELFF.

This sequence joins TRBV27 and TRBJ2-1, with 9 nucleotides matching TRBD2. Germline CDR1 MNHEY, CDR2 SMNVEV (reference sequence). With 1 base clipped from V and 5 bases from J, the junction kept 6 bases outside the gene matches. This CDR3 spans 16 amino acids. CDR3 sequence: CASSLFSGGQNNEQFF. For the CDR3, the DNA is TGTGCCAGCAGTTTATTCAGCGGGGGGCAAAACAATGAGCAGTTCTTC.

This clone was seen repeatedly, ten times or more. This chain uses TRBV5-6 with TRBJ1-5; TRBD1 aligns across 9 bases. Germline-derived CDR1 and CDR2 are SGHDT and YYEEEE. The CDR3 contains 14 residues. Losses at the gene ends were 4 bases for V and 6 bases for J; bases not matched to a gene: 5. The CDR3 coding sequence is TGTGCCAGCAGCCCGGACAGGGGAGGTCAGCCCCAGCATTTT. As protein: CASSPDRGGQPQHF.

The chain has TRBV11-2 and TRBJ2-7; perhaps TRBD2 as D (6 bases). Trimming shortened V by 2 bases and J by 5 bases, and 25 bases separated the two germline ends. The CDR3 is 18 residues long. The germline gives CDR1 SGHAT, CDR2 FQNNGV. Written as DNA, the CDR3 is TGTGCCAGCAGCTTAACGGGGCGGGGCGCCCTCGGCCCCGACGAGCAGTACTTC. It codes for CASSLTGRGALGPDEQYF. Full variable domain (rest looked up from reference TRBV11-2 and TRBJ2-7): EAGVAQSPRYKIIEKRQSVAFWCNPISGHATLYWYQQILGQGPKLLIQFQNNGVVDDSQLPKDRFSAERLKGVDSTLKIQPAKLEDSAVYLCASSLTGRGALGPDEQYFGPGTRLTVT.

This chain connects TRBV28 to TRBJ1-2; D remains unclear. This CDR3 contains 14 residues. The V gene lost 7 bases and the J gene lost 1 base, with 13 bases spanning the gap. CDR1 MDHEN and CDR2 SYDVKM come from the germline V gene. In DNA form, the CDR3 reads TGTGCCAGCAACACTAGGGAGTTTAACTATGGCTACACCTTC. Translated: CASNTREFNYGYTF.